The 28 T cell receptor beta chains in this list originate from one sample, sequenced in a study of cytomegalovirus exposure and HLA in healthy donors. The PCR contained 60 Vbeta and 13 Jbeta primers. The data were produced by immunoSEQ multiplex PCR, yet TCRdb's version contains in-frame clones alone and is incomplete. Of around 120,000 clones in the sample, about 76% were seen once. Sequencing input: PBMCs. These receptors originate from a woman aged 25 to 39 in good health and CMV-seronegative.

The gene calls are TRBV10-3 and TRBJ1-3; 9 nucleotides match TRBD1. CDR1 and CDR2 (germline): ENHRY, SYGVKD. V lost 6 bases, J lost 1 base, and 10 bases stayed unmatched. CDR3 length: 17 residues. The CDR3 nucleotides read TGTGCCATCAGGGGACAGGGTGCTGAATGGTCTGGAAACACCATATATTTT. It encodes CAIRGQGAEWSGNTIYF.

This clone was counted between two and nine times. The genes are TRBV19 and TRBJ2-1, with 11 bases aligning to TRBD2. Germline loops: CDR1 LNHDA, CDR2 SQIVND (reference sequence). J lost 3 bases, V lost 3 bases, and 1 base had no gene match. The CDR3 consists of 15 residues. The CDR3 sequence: CASSIGTSGYNEQFF. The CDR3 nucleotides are TGTGCCAGTAGTATTGGGACTAGCGGCTACAATGAGCAGTTCTTC.

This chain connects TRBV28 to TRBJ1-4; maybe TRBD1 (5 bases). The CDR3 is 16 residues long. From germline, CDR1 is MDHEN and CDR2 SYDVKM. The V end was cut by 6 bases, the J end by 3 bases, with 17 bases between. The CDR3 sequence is CASSPGGVSSNEKLFF. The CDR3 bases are TGTGCCAGCAGCCCGGGGGGGGTTTCTTCTAATGAAAAACTGTTTTTT.

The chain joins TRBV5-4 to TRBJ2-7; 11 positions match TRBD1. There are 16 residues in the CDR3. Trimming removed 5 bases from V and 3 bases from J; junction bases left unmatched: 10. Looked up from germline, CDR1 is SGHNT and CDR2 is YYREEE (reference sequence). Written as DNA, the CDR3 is TGTGCCAGCAGTCCCAGCTTGGGGACAGGGGGCTACGAGCAGTACTTC. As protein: CASSPSLGTGGYEQYF.

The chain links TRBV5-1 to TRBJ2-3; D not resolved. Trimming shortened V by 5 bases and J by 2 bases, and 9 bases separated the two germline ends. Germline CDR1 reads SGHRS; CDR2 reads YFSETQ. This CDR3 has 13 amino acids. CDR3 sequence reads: CASSLENTDTQYF. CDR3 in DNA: TGCGCCAGCAGTCTAGAGAACACAGATACGCAGTATTTT.

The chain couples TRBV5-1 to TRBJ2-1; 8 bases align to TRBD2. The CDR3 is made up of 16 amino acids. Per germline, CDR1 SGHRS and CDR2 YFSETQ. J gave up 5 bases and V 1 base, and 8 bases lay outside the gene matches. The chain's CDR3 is CASSLTGLGYHNEQFF. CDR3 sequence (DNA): TGCGCCAGCAGCTTGACGGGACTAGGGTACCACAATGAGCAGTTCTTC. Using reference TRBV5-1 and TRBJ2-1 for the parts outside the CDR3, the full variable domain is KAGVTQTPRYLIKTRGQQVTLSCSPISGHRSVSWYQQTPGQGLQFLFEYFSETQRNKGNFPGRFSGRQFSNSRSEMNVSTLELGDSALYLCASSLTGLGYHNEQFFGPGTRLTVL.

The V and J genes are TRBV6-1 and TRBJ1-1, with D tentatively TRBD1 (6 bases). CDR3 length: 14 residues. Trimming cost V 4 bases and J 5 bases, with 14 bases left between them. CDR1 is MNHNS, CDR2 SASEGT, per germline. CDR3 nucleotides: TGTGCCAGCAGTGCCGTTACCAGGGGAACTGAAGCTTTCTTT. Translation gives CASSAVTRGTEAFF.

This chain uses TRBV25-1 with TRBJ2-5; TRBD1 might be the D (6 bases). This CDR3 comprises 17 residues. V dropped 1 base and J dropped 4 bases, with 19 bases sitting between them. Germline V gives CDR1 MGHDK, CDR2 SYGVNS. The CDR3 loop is CASSESLGAFVPETQYF. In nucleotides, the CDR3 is TGTGCCAGCAGTGAATCCCTGGGGGCCTTCGTTCCAGAGACCCAGTACTTC.

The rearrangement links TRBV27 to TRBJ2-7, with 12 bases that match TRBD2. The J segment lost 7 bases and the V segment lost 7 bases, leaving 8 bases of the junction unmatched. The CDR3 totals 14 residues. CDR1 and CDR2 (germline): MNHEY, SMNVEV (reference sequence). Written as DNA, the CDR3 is TGTGCCAGCAAACCTACAGGGACTAGCGGGGAGCAGTACTTC. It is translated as CASKPTGTSGEQYF.

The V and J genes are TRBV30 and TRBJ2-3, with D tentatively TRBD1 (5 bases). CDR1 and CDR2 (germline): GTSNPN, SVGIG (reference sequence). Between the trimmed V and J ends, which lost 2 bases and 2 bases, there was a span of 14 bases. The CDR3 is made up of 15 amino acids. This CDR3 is CAWSTRRGATDTQYF. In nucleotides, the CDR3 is TGTGCCTGGAGTACAAGAAGGGGTGCCACAGATACGCAGTATTTT.

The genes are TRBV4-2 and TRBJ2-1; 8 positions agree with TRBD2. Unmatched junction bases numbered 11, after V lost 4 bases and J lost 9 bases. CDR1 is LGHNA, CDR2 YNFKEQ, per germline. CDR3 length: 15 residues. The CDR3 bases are TGTGCCAGCAGCCCCGGACTAGCAAGGAAAGGTGAGCAGTTCTTC. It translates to CASSPGLARKGEQFF.

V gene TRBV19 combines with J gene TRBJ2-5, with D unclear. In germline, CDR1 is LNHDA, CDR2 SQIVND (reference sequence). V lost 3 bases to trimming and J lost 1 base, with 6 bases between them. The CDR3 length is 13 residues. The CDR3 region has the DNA TGTGCCAGTAGTATCCTGTCCCAAGAGACCCAGTACTTC. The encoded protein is CASSILSQETQYF.

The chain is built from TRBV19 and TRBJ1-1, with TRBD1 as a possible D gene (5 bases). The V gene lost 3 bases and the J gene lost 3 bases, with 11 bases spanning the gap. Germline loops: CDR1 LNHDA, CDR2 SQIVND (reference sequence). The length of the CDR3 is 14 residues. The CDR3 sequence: CASSIPDTYTEAFF. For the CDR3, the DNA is TGTGCCAGTAGTATTCCGGACACCTACACTGAAGCTTTCTTT.

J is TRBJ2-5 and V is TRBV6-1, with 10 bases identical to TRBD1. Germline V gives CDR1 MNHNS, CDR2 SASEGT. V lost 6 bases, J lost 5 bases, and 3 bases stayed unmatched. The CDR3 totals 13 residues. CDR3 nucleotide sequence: TGTGCCAGCAGGGGACAGGGGATCGAGACCCAGTACTTC. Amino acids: CASRGQGIETQYF.

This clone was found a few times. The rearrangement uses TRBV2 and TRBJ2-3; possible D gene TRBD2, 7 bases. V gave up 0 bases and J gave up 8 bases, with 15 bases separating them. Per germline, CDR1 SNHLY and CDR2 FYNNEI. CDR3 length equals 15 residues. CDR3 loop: CASSEAGRGAATQYF. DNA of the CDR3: TGTGCCAGCAGTGAAGCGGGACGGGGGGCGGCTACGCAGTATTTT.

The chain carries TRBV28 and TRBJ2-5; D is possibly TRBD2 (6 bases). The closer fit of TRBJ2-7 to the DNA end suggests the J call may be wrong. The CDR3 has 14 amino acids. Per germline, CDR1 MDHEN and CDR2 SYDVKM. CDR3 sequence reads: CASSLNGSPYEQYF. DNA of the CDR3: TGTGCCAGCAGTTTGAACGGGAGTCCCTACGAGCAGTACTTC.

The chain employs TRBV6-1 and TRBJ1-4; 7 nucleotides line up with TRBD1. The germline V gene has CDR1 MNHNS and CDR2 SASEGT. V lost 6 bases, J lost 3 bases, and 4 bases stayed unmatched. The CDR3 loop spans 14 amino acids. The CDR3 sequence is CASRPGGSNEKLFF. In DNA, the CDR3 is TGTGCCAGCAGGCCAGGGGGATCTAATGAAAAACTGTTTTTT.

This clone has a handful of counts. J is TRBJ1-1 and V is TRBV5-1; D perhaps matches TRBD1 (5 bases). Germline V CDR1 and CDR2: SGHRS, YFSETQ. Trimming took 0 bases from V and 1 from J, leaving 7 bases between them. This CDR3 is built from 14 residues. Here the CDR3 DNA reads TGCGCCAGCAGCTTGGAGGGGAAGAACACTGAAGCTTTCTTT. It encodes CASSLEGKNTEAFF.

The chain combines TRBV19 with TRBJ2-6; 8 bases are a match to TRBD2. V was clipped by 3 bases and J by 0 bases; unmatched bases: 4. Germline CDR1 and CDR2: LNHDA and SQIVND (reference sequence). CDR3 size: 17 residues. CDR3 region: CASSITSGSSGANVLTF. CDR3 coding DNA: TGTGCCAGTAGTATTACCAGCGGGAGCTCTGGGGCCAACGTCCTGACTTTC.

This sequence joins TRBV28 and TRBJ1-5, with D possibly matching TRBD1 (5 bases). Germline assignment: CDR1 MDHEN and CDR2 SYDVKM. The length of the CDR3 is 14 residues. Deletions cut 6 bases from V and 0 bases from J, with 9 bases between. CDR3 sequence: CASRPTGSNQPQHF. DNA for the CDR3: TGTGCCAGCAGACCAACAGGTAGCAATCAGCCCCAGCATTTT.

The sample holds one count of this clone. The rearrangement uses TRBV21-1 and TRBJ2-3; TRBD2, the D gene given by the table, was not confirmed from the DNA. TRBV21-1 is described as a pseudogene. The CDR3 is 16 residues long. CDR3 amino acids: CASSKGASGSTDTQYF. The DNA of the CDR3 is TGTGCCAGCAGCAAAGGGGCTAGCGGGAGCACAGATACGCAGTATTTT.

The CDR3 DNA sequence: TGTGCCAGCAGCCCCTCTAGCGGGAGGGACAATGAGCAGTTCTTC. Protein sequence: CASSPSSGRDNEQFF. J is TRBJ2-1 and V is TRBV11-3; 12 nucleotides line up with TRBD2. The CDR3 consists of 15 residues. J lost 5 bases, V lost 5 bases, and 4 bases had no gene match. Germline V gene data show CDR1 as SGHNT and CDR2 as YENEEA.

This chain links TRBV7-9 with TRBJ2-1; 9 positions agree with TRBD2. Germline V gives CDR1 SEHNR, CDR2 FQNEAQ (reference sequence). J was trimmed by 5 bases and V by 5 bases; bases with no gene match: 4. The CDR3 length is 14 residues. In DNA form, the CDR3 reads TGTGCCAGCAGCCATAGCGGGGGAGACAATGAGCAGTTCTTC. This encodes CASSHSGGDNEQFF.

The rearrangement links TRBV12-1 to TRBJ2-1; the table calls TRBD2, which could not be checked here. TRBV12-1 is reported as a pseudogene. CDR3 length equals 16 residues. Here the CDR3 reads CASSLAGDFPYNEQFF. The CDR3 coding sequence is TGTGCCAGCAGCTTAGCGGGAGATTTCCCCTACAATGAGCAGTTCTTC.

The CDR3 DNA sequence: TGCGCCAGCAGCTTTTTGGACAGGGGAGCCTACGAGCAGTACTTC. It translates to CASSFLDRGAYEQYF. The chain employs TRBV5-1 and TRBJ2-7; 9 nucleotides agree with TRBD1. V lost 2 bases to trimming and J lost 2 bases; unmatched junction nucleotides: 5. Per germline, CDR1 SGHRS and CDR2 YFSETQ. The CDR3 consists of 15 residues.

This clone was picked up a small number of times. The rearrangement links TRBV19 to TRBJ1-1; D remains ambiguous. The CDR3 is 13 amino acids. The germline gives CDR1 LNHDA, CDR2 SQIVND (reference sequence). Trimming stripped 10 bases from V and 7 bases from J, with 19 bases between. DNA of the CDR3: TGTGCCACCTCGGCGGCAACGGGAGATGAAGCTTTCTTT. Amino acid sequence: CATSAATGDEAFF. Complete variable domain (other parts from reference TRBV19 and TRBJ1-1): DGGITQSPKYLFRKEGQNVTLSCEQNLNHDAMYWYRQDPGQGLRLIYYSQIVNDFQKGDIAEGYSVSREKKESFPLTVTSAQKNPTAFYLCATSAATGDEAFFGQGTRLTVV.

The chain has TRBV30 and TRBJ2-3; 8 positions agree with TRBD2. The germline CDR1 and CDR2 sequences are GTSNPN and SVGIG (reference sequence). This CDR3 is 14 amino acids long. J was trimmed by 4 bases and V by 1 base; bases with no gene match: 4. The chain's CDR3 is CAWSDTSGSDTQYF. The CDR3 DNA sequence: TGTGCCTGGAGTGATACTAGCGGTTCAGATACGCAGTATTTT. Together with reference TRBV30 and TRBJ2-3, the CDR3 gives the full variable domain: SQTIHQWPATLVQPVGSPLSLECTVEGTSNPNLYWYRQAAGRGLQLLFYSVGIGQISSEVPQNLSASRPQDRQFILSSKKLLLSDSGFYLCAWSDTSGSDTQYFGPGTRLTVL.

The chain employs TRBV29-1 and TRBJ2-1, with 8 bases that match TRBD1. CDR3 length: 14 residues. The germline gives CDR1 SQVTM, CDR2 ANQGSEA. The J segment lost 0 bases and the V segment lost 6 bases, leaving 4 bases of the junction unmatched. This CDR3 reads CSVAGTGSYNEQFF. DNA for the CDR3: TGCAGCGTCGCCGGGACAGGCTCCTACAATGAGCAGTTCTTC.